The clone carrying this TCR beta chain has more than one count but fewer than ten. Antigen specificity is unknown. These data come from a study of T cell repertoires in cytomegalovirus infection. Study-wide results and caveats: The ex vivo response was dominated by HLA-C-restricted CMV-specific TCR beta clonotypes.

MiXCR was run by TCRdb on the reads, yielding one entry per CDR3 protein. The sample records 160,000 or so distinct CDR3 sequences, roughly a fifth being singletons. CDR1 and CDR2 from the germline V gene are SGHTA and FQGNSA. Trimming shortened V by 5 bases and J by 6 bases, and 11 bases separated the two germline ends. The CDR3 consists of 13 residues. The clonotype was recovered from a human donor in good health (CMV status not recorded). Some clones in this sample may be carry-over from other donors' samples. The V gene is TRBV7-2, the J gene TRBJ2-1, with D uncertain. Source: CD8+ T cells from cultured PBMCs, taken from culture after CMV antigen stimulation. CDR3 loop: CASSLTLGNEQFF. CDR3 DNA sequence: TGTGCCAGCAGCCTTACCCTGGGCAATGAGCAGTTCTTC.